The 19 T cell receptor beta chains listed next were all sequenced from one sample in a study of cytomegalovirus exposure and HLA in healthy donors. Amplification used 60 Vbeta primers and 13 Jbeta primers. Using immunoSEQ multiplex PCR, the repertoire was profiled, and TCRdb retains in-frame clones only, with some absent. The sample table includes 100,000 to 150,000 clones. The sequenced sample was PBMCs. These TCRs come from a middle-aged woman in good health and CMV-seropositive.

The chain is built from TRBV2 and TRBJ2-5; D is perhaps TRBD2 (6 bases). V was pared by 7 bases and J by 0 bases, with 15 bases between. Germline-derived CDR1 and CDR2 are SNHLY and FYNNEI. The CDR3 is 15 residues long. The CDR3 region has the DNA TGTGCCAGCACCGGAGGGGCGGGGTACCAAGAGACCCAGTACTTC. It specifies CASTGGAGYQETQYF.

The CDR3 DNA reads as TGTGCCAGCTCCTTCTCAGCACATGGACAGAGGGGTGAAGCTTTCTTT. Encoded protein: CASSFSAHGQRGEAFF. The chain joins TRBV18 to TRBJ1-1, with a weak D call TRBD1 (6 bases). CDR1 and CDR2 (germline): KGHSH, LQKENI. The CDR3 runs to 16 residues. V was cut by 6 bases and J by 7 bases, with 24 bases left in between.

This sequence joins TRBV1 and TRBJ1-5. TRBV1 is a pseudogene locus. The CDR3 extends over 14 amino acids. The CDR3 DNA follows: TGCACCAGCAGCCAAGAACTATGGAATCAGCCCCAGCATTTT. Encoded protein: CTSSQELWNQPQHF.

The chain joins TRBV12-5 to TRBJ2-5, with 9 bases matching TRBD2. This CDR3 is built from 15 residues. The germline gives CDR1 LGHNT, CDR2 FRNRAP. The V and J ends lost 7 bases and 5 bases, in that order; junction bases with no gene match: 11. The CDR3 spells CASAQVAGVGETQYF. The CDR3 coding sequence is TGTGCTAGTGCCCAGGTAGCGGGAGTCGGGGAGACCCAGTACTTC.

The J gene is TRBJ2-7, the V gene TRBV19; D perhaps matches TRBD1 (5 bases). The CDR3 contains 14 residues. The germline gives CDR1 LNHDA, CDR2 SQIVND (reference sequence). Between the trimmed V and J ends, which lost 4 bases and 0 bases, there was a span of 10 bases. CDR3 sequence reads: CASSTADSSYEQYF. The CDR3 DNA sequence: TGTGCCAGTAGTACAGCAGACAGCTCCTACGAGCAGTACTTC.

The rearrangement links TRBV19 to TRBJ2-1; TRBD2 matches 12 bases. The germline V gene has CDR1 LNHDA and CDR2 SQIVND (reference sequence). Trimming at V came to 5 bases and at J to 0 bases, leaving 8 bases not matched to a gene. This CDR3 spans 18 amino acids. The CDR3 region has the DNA TGTGCCAGTAGTGGACAGAGGACTAGCGGGAACTCCTACAATGAGCAGTTCTTC. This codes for CASSGQRTSGNSYNEQFF.

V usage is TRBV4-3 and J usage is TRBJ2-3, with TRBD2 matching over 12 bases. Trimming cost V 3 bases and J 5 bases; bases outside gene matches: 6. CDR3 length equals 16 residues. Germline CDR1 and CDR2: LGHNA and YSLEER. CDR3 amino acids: CASSQRGLAGLDTQYF. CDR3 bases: TGCGCCAGCAGCCAGAGGGGACTAGCGGGCTTAGATACGCAGTATTTT.

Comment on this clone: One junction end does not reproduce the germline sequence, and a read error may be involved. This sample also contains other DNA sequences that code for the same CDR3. This CDR3 is CASSQLAAGELFF. CDR3 DNA sequence: TGCGCCAGCAGCCAACTAGCGGCGGGGGAGCTATTTTTT. The chain has TRBV4-3 and TRBJ2-2, with 7 bases that match TRBD2. Germline CDR1 is LGHNA and CDR2 is YSLEER. This CDR3 contains 13 residues.

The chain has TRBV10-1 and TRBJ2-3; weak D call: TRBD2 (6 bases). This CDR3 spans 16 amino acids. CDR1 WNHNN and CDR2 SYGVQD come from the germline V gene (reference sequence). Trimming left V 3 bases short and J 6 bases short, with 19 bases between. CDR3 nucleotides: TGCGCCAGCAGTGATAAGGAGGGAGTGGGGCCGGATACGCAGTATTTT. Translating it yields CASSDKEGVGPDTQYF.

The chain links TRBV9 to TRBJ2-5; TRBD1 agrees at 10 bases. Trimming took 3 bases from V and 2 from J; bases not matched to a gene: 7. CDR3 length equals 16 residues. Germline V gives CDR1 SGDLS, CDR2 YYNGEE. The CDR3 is CASSGGTGDSQETQYF. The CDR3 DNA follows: TGTGCCAGCAGCGGCGGGACAGGGGATTCTCAAGAGACCCAGTACTTC.

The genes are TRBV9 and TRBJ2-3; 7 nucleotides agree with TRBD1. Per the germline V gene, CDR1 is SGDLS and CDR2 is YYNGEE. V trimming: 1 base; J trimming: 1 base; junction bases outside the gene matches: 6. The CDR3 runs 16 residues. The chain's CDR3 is CASSVSTGSGTDTQYF. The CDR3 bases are TGTGCCAGCAGCGTATCGACAGGGTCGGGCACAGATACGCAGTATTTT.

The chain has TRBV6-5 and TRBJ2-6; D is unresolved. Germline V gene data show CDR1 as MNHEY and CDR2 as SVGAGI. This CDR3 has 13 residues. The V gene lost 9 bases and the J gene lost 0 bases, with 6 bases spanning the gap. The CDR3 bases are TGTGCCAGTCGGAGCTCTGGGGCCAACGTCCTGACTTTC. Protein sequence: CASRSSGANVLTF.

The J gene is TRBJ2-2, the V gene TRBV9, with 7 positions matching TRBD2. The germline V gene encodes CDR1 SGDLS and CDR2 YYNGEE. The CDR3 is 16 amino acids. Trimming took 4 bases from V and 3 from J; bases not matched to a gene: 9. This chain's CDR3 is CASSPETSTYTGELFF. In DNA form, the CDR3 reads TGTGCCAGCAGCCCCGAGACTAGCACTTACACCGGGGAGCTGTTTTTT. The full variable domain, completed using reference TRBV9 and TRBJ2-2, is DSGVTQTPKHLITATGQRVTLRCSPRSGDLSVYWYQQSLDQGLQFLIQYYNGEERAKGNILERFSAQQFPDLHSELNLSSLELGDSALYFCASSPETSTYTGELFFGEGSRLTVL.

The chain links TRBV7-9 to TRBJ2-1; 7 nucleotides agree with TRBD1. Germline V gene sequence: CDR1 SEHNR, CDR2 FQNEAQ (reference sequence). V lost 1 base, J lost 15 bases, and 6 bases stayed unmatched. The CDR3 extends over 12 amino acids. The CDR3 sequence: CASSLGDRDRFF. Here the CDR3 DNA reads TGTGCCAGCAGCTTAGGTGACAGGGACAGGTTCTTC.

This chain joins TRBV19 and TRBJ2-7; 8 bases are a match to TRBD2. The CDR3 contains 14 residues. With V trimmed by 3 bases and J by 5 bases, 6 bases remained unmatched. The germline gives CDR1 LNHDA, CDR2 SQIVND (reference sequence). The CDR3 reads CASSIGAGVHEQYF. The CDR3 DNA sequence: TGTGCCAGTAGTATTGGAGCGGGAGTACACGAGCAGTACTTC.

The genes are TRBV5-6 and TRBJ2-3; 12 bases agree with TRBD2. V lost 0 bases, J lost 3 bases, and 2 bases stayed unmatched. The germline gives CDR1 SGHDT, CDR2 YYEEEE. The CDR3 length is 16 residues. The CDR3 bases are TGTGCCAGCAGCTTGGGACTAGCGGGGGCAACAGATACGCAGTATTTT. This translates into CASSLGLAGATDTQYF.

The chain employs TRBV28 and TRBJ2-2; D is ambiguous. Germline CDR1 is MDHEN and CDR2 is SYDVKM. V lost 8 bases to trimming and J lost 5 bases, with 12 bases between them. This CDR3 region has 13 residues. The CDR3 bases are TGTGCCAGCGCCCAGATCCCAACCGGGGAGCTGTTTTTT. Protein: CASAQIPTGELFF.

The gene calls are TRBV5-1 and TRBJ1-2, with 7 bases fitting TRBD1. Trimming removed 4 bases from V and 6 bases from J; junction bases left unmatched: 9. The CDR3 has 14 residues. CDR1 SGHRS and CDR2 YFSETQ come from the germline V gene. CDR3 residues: CASSKGQIMDGYTF. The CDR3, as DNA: TGCGCCAGCAGCAAGGGACAGATAATGGATGGCTACACCTTC. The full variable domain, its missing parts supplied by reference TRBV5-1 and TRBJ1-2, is KAGVTQTPRYLIKTRGQQVTLSCSPISGHRSVSWYQQTPGQGLQFLFEYFSETQRNKGNFPGRFSGRQFSNSRSEMNVSTLELGDSALYLCASSKGQIMDGYTFGSGTRLTVV.

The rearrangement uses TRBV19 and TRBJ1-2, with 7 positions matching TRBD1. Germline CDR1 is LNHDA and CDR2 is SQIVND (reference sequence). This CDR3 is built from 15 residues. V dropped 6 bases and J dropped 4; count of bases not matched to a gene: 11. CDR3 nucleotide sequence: TGTGCCAGTAGCCTAGCCGGGACAGTCGTCTATGGCTACACCTTC. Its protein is CASSLAGTVVYGYTF.